The T cell receptor (beta chain) under discussion was sequenced for a study of blood T cell repertoires in COVID-19. Across the study: COVID-19 samples collected from the United States, Italy and Spain covered acute and convalescent phases. In each case, the material was cDNA or gDNA derived from T cells, B-cell-depleted T cells, or PBMCs.

In germline, CDR1 is MRHNA, CDR2 SNTAGT. V was shortened by 4 bases and J by 4 bases, with 13 bases between the two germline ends. The CDR3 has 14 residues. Original data processing: Estimation of nucleated cell counts relied on the amplification of reference gene primers. TCRdb's table, derived via immunoSEQ multiplex PCR, lists solely in-frame clones and lacks some. V and J calls and clone size are copied from that table; D and trimming were computed from the DNA. The table has under 300,000 clones, about nine tenths seen once; the top ten hold roughly 2.3%. This rearrangement joins TRBV6-4 to TRBJ1-1; no clear D gene. Sequencing was performed on peripheral blood. The sequence derives from a man aged 25 to 40 who had recovered from COVID-19. DNA of the CDR3: TGTGCCAGCAGTGCCGAATTATGGGCCACTGAAGCTTTCTTT. Translated, it gives CASSAELWATEAFF.